Below are 14 T cell receptor beta chains sequenced from a single sample in a study of T cell repertoires in cytomegalovirus infection. TCRdb reprocessed the reads with MiXCR, giving one entry per CDR3 protein. The sample has more than 400,000 distinct CDR3 sequences, approximately 25% seen once; the top ten hold around 13%. What was sequenced was PBMCs. Every receptor here comes from a human donor in good health (CMV status not recorded). Some clones in this sample may be carry-over from other donors' samples.

This clonotype was counted only a few times. The CDR3 here is CASSLDRGRIETQYF. Here the CDR3 DNA reads TGTGCCAGCAGCTTAGATCGGGGTCGGATTGAGACCCAGTACTTC. The chain recombines TRBV11-3 with TRBJ2-5; D is possibly TRBD2 (5 bases). CDR3 length equals 15 residues. V was trimmed by 0 bases and J by 5 bases, leaving 13 bases between them. Germline-derived CDR1 and CDR2 are SGHNT and YENEEA.

This clonotype was counted ten times or more. This chain joins TRBV28 and TRBJ2-7, with D unclear. Germline-derived CDR1 and CDR2 are MDHEN and SYDVKM. Trimming shortened V by 6 bases and J by 9 bases, and 18 bases separated the two germline ends. The CDR3 is made up of 13 amino acids. In DNA, the CDR3 is TGTGCCAGCAGCCCCACGCCCCCTGATCGGCAGTACTTC. This encodes CASSPTPPDRQYF.

V gene TRBV28 combines with J gene TRBJ2-5; 8 bases agree with TRBD2. This CDR3 has 18 amino acids. Germline trimming cut 3 bases from V and 1 base from J; bases unmatched to any gene: 13. Germline V CDR1 and CDR2: MDHEN, SYDVKM. CDR3 coding DNA: TGTGCCAGCAGTTTTCGGGCTAGCGGGTCGGCGGGCCAAGAGACCCAGTACTTC. Its protein product is CASSFRASGSAGQETQYF.

Comments on this clonotype: A read error may produce the germline difference seen at one junction end. The chain is built from TRBV7-6 and TRBJ2-1; the match to TRBD2 covers 8 bases. This CDR3 has 13 residues. CDR1 is SGHVS and CDR2 is FNYEAQ in the germline V gene. The CDR3 protein is CASSSGGKGEQFF. CDR3 sequence (DNA): TGTGCTAGCAGCTCGGGAGGGAAGGGTGAGCAGTTCTTC.

This clonotype was counted only a few times. This chain links TRBV6-1 with TRBJ1-1, with D tentatively TRBD1 (5 bases). The V and J ends lost 6 bases and 1 base respectively, with 18 bases between them. This CDR3 contains 16 residues. Germline CDR1 reads MNHNS; CDR2 reads SASEGT. The CDR3 nucleotides are TGTGCCAGCAGCCCCCCCCACAGGATTAGGAACACTGAAGCTTTCTTT. Translation: CASSPPHRIRNTEAFF.

The V call is TRBV7-2, the J call TRBJ2-1; 8 nucleotides line up with TRBD2. Unmatched junction bases numbered 8, after V lost 1 base and J lost 6 bases. The CDR3 has 16 amino acids. The germline gives CDR1 SGHTA, CDR2 FQGNSA. The CDR3 reads CASSLVAGGGVNEQFF. CDR3 nucleotides: TGTGCCAGCAGCTTAGTCGCGGGAGGAGGGGTCAATGAGCAGTTCTTC.

Comment on this clonotype: A much larger clonotype is one base distant, so this may be a read error. This chain connects TRBV7-2 to TRBJ1-1; D perhaps matches TRBD1 (6 bases). There are 14 residues in the CDR3. V dropped 5 bases and J dropped 1 base, with 11 bases sitting between them. CDR1 is SGHTA, CDR2 FQGNSA, per germline. CDR3: CASSPGQSNTEAFF. The CDR3 DNA is TGTGCCAGCAGCCCAGGACAGTCGAACACTGAAGCTTTCTTT.

CDR3 DNA: TGTGCCAGCAGCCCCCTTCGGGATCTGATGTCCTACGAGCAGTACTTC. Translation gives CASSPLRDLMSYEQYF. The V and J genes are TRBV7-9 and TRBJ2-7, with D perhaps TRBD2 (5 bases). The CDR3 length is 16 residues. From germline, CDR1 is SEHNR and CDR2 FQNEAQ (reference sequence). V gave up 5 bases and J gave up 1 base, with 18 bases separating them.

The chain joins TRBV19 to TRBJ2-2; D is undetermined. V lost 1 base to trimming and J lost 4 bases, with 10 bases between them. CDR1 LNHDA and CDR2 SQIVND come from the germline V gene (reference sequence). The CDR3 is 15 amino acids. CDR3 loop: CASSIGGRSTGELFF. CDR3 DNA sequence: TGTGCCAGTAGTATAGGCGGCAGGAGCACCGGGGAGCTGTTTTTT. The full variable domain, its missing parts supplied by reference TRBV19 and TRBJ2-2, is DGGITQSPKYLFRKEGQNVTLSCEQNLNHDAMYWYRQDPGQGLRLIYYSQIVNDFQKGDIAEGYSVSREKKESFPLTVTSAQKNPTAFYLCASSIGGRSTGELFFGEGSRLTVL.

This clonotype was counted only a few times. The chain recombines TRBV4-2 with TRBJ2-1, with 9 bases matching TRBD2. The trim removed 1 base at V and 6 bases at J, leaving 10 bases unmatched. The CDR3 spans 17 residues. Looked up from germline, CDR1 is LGHNA and CDR2 is YNFKEQ. The CDR3 reads CASSQVRGTAGGNEQFF. The CDR3 DNA follows: TGTGCCAGCAGCCAAGTTCGGGGGACAGCGGGAGGCAATGAGCAGTTCTTC.

The chain combines TRBV6-2 or TRBV6-3 with TRBJ2-7; maybe TRBD2 (5 bases). The CDR3 totals 14 residues. V lost 5 bases and J 9 bases, leaving 20 bases between the germline ends. The germline gives CDR1 MNHEY, CDR2 SVGEGT. This CDR3 is CASSVGGPPRRQYF. The CDR3 DNA reads TGTGCCAGCAGTGTTGGAGGACCGCCGCGGCGGCAGTACTTC.

The chain joins TRBV15 to TRBJ1-2; 7 bases match TRBD1. The CDR3 is 13 amino acids. Trimming at V came to 6 bases and at J to 3 bases, leaving 4 bases not matched to a gene. Germline V gene lookup returns CDR1 LNHNV and CDR2 YYDKDF (reference sequence). Here the CDR3 reads CATSQGGDYGYTF. DNA of the CDR3: TGTGCCACCAGTCAGGGGGGCGACTATGGCTACACCTTC.

This clonotype showed up many times. The chain uses TRBV7-8 and TRBJ2-1; D is ambiguous. The V end was cut by 5 bases, the J end by 0 bases, with 11 bases between. This CDR3 contains 15 residues. From germline, CDR1 is SGHVS and CDR2 FQNEAQ. Here the CDR3 DNA reads TGTGCCAGCAGCCCGACCTGGAGCTCCTACAATGAGCAGTTCTTC. It yields the protein CASSPTWSSYNEQFF.

This clonotype was observed a handful of times. The gene calls are TRBV11-2 and TRBJ2-7, with D possibly being TRBD1 or TRBD2 (5 bases each). From germline, CDR1 is SGHAT and CDR2 FQNNGV. V was trimmed by 5 bases and J by 6 bases, leaving 11 bases between them. The CDR3 totals 12 residues. CDR3 amino acids: CASSRFGTEQYF. The CDR3 region has the DNA TGTGCCAGCAGCCGGTTTGGGACCGAGCAGTACTTC.